This T cell receptor beta chain was sequenced in a study of control samples from healthy donors and cancer patients (TCRdb year 2020). As concerns this clone: Its antigen target is currently unknown. No base-level quality is on record; no much larger clone is a single base apart.

Receptors were amplified or captured by the immunoSEQ multiplex PCR assay. TCRdb holds this immuneACCESS table with in-frame rearrangements only. Some clones are missing; in checked studies, unresolved V genes explain under half, and the rest has no known cause. The sample yields about 150,000 clones; around nine tenths were counted once. The ten largest clones add up to 0.68% of the sample. Reading from cysteine to phenylalanine, the CDR3 counts 13 amino acids. The kept DNA is CDR3 alone, 39 bases in frame from the first base. Material for sequencing was blood. The chain is encoded by TRBV21-1 joined to TRBJ2-5. TRBV21-1 is an annotated pseudogene. The sequence was obtained from a woman aged 25 to 39 in good health. The CDR3 in this case is CASSLFPGETQYF. The DNA sequence is as follows: TGTGCCAGCAGCCTCTTCCCTGGAGAGACCCAGTACTTC.